Listed below are T cell receptor beta chains from one sample, sequenced in a study of blood T cells in healthy people across ages. TCRdb reanalysed the 5' RACE reads using MiXCR and keeps one entry per CDR3 protein. The sample lists 1.6 million or so distinct CDR3 sequences, about 35% occurring once. The sequenced sample consisted of blood. The receptors here all came from a woman under 40 in good health. The CDR3 runs from the conserved cysteine through the conserved F or W. A D gene is named only where the DNA matches it firmly. Clone size is shown for a subset of rows, as once, few, many or a class of expanded clone.

j_gene | v_gene | abundance | len | d_gene | CDR3aa | CDR3nt
TRBJ2-1 | TRBV7-9 | . | 14 | . | CASSPEIRYNEQFF | TGTGCCAGCAGCCCTGAGATCCGCTACAATGAGCAGTTCTTC
TRBJ2-1 | TRBV4-1 | . | 14 | . | CASSQERLHNEQFF | TGCGCCAGCAGCCAAGAGAGGCTTCACAATGAGCAGTTCTTC
TRBJ2-1 | TRBV7-6 | few | 15 | TRBD2 | CASTTSGLANNEQFF | TGTGCCAGCACCACCTCGGGACTAGCCAACAATGAGCAGTTCTTC
TRBJ1-4 | TRBV27 | once | 14 | . | CASRRAGLNEKLFF | TGTGCCAGCAGGAGGGCCGGCCTTAATGAAAAACTGTTTTTT
TRBJ2-7 | TRBV13 | few | 16 | TRBD2 | CASSSAGAGLTYEQYF | TGTGCCAGCAGCTCCGCAGGAGCGGGGCTGACCTACGAGCAGTACTTC
TRBJ2-3 | TRBV7-2 | . | 15 | . | CASSLASTGTDTQYF | TGTGCCAGCAGCTTAGCTTCCACTGGCACAGATACGCAGTATTTT
TRBJ2-7 | TRBV12-3/TRBV12-4 | . | 14 | TRBD2 | CASNPGRGIDEQYF | TGTGCCAGCAACCCGGGGAGGGGCATCGACGAGCAGTACTTC
TRBJ1-4 | TRBV10-3 | . | 14 | . | CAISGDPVWEKLFF | TGTGCCATCAGTGGGGACCCTGTGTGGGAAAAACTGTTTTTT
TRBJ2-7 | TRBV11-2 | . | 14 | . | CASSLGARAYEQYF | TGTGCCAGCAGCTTAGGGGCCAGAGCCTACGAGCAGTACTTC
TRBJ1-1 | TRBV7-8 | . | 13 | . | CASSSAQVAEAFF | TGTGCCAGCAGCTCCGCCCAAGTGGCTGAAGCTTTCTTT
TRBJ2-7 | TRBV28 | . | 14 | TRBD2 | CASKTSGDSYEQYF | TGTGCCAGCAAGACTAGCGGGGACTCCTACGAGCAGTACTTC
TRBJ2-7 | TRBV12-5 | . | 14 | . | CASDPQGSSYEQYF | TGTGCTAGTGACCCGCAGGGGAGCTCCTACGAGCAGTACTTC
TRBJ1-2 | TRBV20-1 | . | 11 | . | CSARGIYGYTF | TGCAGTGCTAGGGGAATCTATGGCTACACCTTC
TRBJ2-1 | TRBV6-5 | . | 13 | TRBD1 | CASRASTGVYLFF | TGTGCCAGCAGGGCCTCAACAGGGGTATACCTGTTCTTC
TRBJ2-3 | TRBV12-3/TRBV12-4 | few | 15 | . | CASSLVRDSADTQYF | TGTGCCAGCAGTTTGGTGAGGGATAGCGCAGATACGCAGTATTTT
TRBJ2-1 | TRBV9 | . | 14 | . | CASSVGLGTNEQFF | TGTGCCAGCAGCGTAGGACTAGGCACCAATGAGCAGTTCTTC
TRBJ1-1 | TRBV5-5 | . | 16 | . | CASSLSTGWVNTEAFF | TGTGCCAGCAGCTTGTCAACAGGGTGGGTGAACACTGAAGCTTTCTTT
TRBJ2-2 | TRBV7-9 | . | 14 | . | CASSLEADTGELFF | TGTGCCAGCAGCTTAGAAGCCGACACCGGGGAGCTGTTTTTT
TRBJ1-1 | TRBV7-9 | . | 12 | . | CASSRRGPEAFF | TGTGCCAGCAGCCGACGGGGCCCTGAAGCTTTCTTT
TRBJ2-2 | TRBV30 | . | 14 | TRBD2 | CAWRDAGGGGELFF | TGTGCCTGGAGAGATGCGGGAGGTGGCGGGGAGCTGTTTTTT
TRBJ1-5 | TRBV9 | . | 16 | . | CASSVGAGDSNQPQHF | TGTGCCAGCAGCGTAGGGGCAGGGGATAGCAATCAGCCCCAGCATTTT
TRBJ1-2 | TRBV4-1 | few | 15 | . | CASSQAGRGNYGYTF | TGCGCCAGCAGCCAAGCGGGGCGGGGGAACTATGGCTACACCTTC
TRBJ2-1 | TRBV5-6 | . | 15 | TRBD2 | CASSPGLAGFIEQFF | TGTGCCAGCAGCCCGGGACTAGCGGGATTTATTGAGCAGTTCTTC
TRBJ2-7 | TRBV20-1 | many | 13 | . | CSAGRDRAHEQYF | TGCAGTGCTGGCCGGGACCGCGCCCACGAGCAGTACTTC
TRBJ2-5 | TRBV6-1 | . | 17 | . | CASSVWGLAEDQETQYF | TGTGCCAGCAGTGTTTGGGGGCTAGCGGAGGATCAAGAGACCCAGTACTTC
TRBJ2-7 | TRBV11-1 | . | 15 | TRBD1 | CASSPDRGQVFEQYF | TGTGCCAGCAGCCCTGACAGGGGGCAAGTCTTCGAGCAGTACTTC
TRBJ2-1 | TRBV15 | . | 13 | . | CATSGGWGPEQFF | TGTGCCACCAGCGGGGGGTGGGGGCCTGAGCAGTTCTTC
TRBJ1-6 | TRBV9 | few | 14 | . | CASSRGQSNSPLHF | TGTGCCAGCAGCCGAGGACAAAGTAATTCACCCCTCCACTTT
TRBJ2-7 | TRBV28 | few | 12 | . | CASSIASYEQYF | TGTGCCAGCAGTATTGCCTCCTACGAGCAGTACTTC
TRBJ1-2 | TRBV28 | . | 13 | . | CASRHPGAYGYTF | TGTGCCAGCAGACACCCAGGGGCCTATGGCTACACCTTC
TRBJ2-7 | TRBV19 | . | 14 | . | CASSIKGFSYEQYF | TGTGCCAGTAGTATCAAAGGATTCTCCTACGAGCAGTACTTC
TRBJ1-3 | TRBV5-5 | once | 16 | . | CASSFVQGGYGNTIYF | TGTGCCAGCAGCTTTGTGCAGGGCGGCTATGGAAACACCATATATTTT
TRBJ2-3 | TRBV2 | few | 15 | . | CASMKGYSNTDTQYF | TGTGCCAGCATGAAAGGCTACTCCAACACAGATACGCAGTATTTT
TRBJ1-5 | TRBV20-1 | . | 13 | . | CSGQGYSNQPQHF | TGCAGTGGTCAGGGATATAGCAATCAGCCCCAGCATTTT
TRBJ1-1 | TRBV4-1 | . | 16 | TRBD1 | CASNHLYRGRNTEAFF | TGCGCCAGCAACCACCTATACAGGGGGCGGAATACTGAAGCTTTCTTT
TRBJ1-1 | TRBV2 | . | 15 | . | CASSEHKPGRRRAFF | TGTGCCAGCAGTGAACACAAACCGGGCCGAAGGCGAGCTTTCTTT
TRBJ2-3 | TRBV7-9 | many | 15 | TRBD1 | CASSPTGGPTDTQYF | TGTGCCAGCAGCCCCACAGGGGGCCCCACAGATACGCAGTATTTT
TRBJ2-1 | TRBV4-1 | few | 15 | . | CASSRGGTNYNEQFF | TGCGCCAGCAGCCGAGGGGGGACCAACTACAATGAGCAGTTCTTC
TRBJ2-7 | TRBV29-1 | many | 14 | TRBD1 | CSATRTGRGHEQYF | TGCAGCGCCACAAGGACAGGGCGGGGTCACGAGCAGTACTTC
TRBJ2-7 | TRBV6-5 | . | 14 | TRBD2 | CASSVRRGDYEQYF | TGTGCCAGCAGTGTCCGACGGGGGGACTACGAGCAGTACTTC
TRBJ1-1 | TRBV5-1 | many | 15 | TRBD1 | CASSSRGQGSTEAFF | TGTGCCAGCAGCTCCAGGGGACAGGGTAGCACTGAAGCTTTCTTT
TRBJ1-6 | TRBV2 | . | 16 | . | CASSEHGFSYNSPLHF | TGTGCCAGCAGTGAACACGGGTTTTCCTATAATTCACCCCTCCACTTT
TRBJ2-1 | TRBV7-3 | few | 14 | . | CASSLFSGSDEQFF | TGTGCCAGCAGCTTGTTTTCCGGGAGCGATGAGCAGTTCTTC
TRBJ2-3 | TRBV7-2 | . | 15 | TRBD2 | CASSWTSGRRDTQYF | TGTGCCAGCAGCTGGACTAGCGGGAGGAGGGATACGCAGTATTTT
TRBJ2-1 | TRBV28 | . | 16 | . | CASSTGSETHYNEQFF | TGTGCCAGCAGTACCGGTTCGGAGACACATTACAATGAGCAGTTCTTC
TRBJ2-3 | TRBV28 | . | 14 | . | CASDQVEGTDTQYF | TGTGCCAGCGACCAGGTTGAAGGCACAGATACGCAGTATTTT
TRBJ1-1 | TRBV7-9 | many | 12 | . | CASTPGNTEAFF | TGTGCCAGCACCCCGGGGAACACTGAAGCTTTCTTT
TRBJ1-1 | TRBV19 | . | 15 | . | CASNTPGTENTEAFF | TGTGCCAGTAATACACCCGGGACGGAGAACACTGAAGCTTTCTTT
TRBJ2-1 | TRBV20-1 | few | 14 | TRBD2 | CSALGLADYNEQFF | TGCAGTGCTTTGGGACTAGCGGACTACAATGAGCAGTTCTTC
TRBJ1-2 | TRBV4-1 | few | 15 | . | CASSQDNGGPYGYTF | TGCGCCAGCAGCCAAGATAACGGGGGGCCCTATGGCTACACCTTC
TRBJ1-1 | TRBV30 | . | 15 | . | CAWRSGIIRDTEAFF | TGTGCCTGGAGGTCGGGCATTATTAGGGACACTGAAGCTTTCTTT
TRBJ2-5 | TRBV7-2 | . | 19 | TRBD2 | CASSSSGLAGGPLQETQYF | TGTGCCAGCAGCTCATCGGGACTAGCGGGGGGGCCCCTCCAAGAGACCCAGTACTTC
TRBJ1-4 | TRBV2 | few | 14 | . | CASLGDATNEKLFF | TGTGCCAGCTTGGGCGACGCAACTAATGAAAAACTGTTTTTT
TRBJ2-7 | TRBV5-1 | . | 11 | . | CATLSCYEQYF | TGCGCCACCCTAAGCTGTTACGAGCAGTACTTC
TRBJ2-1 | TRBV20-1 | few | 14 | TRBD2 | CSARGGGAGNEQFF | TGCAGTGCTAGGGGCGGGGGGGCCGGTAATGAGCAGTTCTTC